The source of this T cell receptor (beta chain) is a study of PD-L1 blockade in urothelial cancer. As for the study in general: About 85% of the roughly 30 patients comprised males who had bladder-origin urothelial cancer. Analyses used blood from 3 weeks (second dose) and 6 weeks after treatment start. Each participant's history included 0 to 3 prior chemotherapy regimens. Study conclusions and caveats: Blood TCR clonality below the median before treatment was a predictor of better survival.

Trimming took off 6 bases at V and 4 bases at J, with 12 bases between the two ends. CDR1 and CDR2 from the germline V gene are MDHEN and SYDVKM. The CDR3 runs 14 residues. In regard to this clone: The target antigen is unknown.

Using immunoSEQ multiplex PCR, the repertoire was profiled, and TCRdb retains in-frame clones only, with some absent. This table has 90,000 to 120,000 clones, about 89% appearing once. This chain uses TRBV28 with TRBJ2-2; possibly TRBD2 for D (6 bases). The clonotype originates from a woman of 80 years or more with urothelial cancer. This specimen was PBMCs, taken around atezolizumab (anti-PD-L1) treatment. As DNA, the CDR3 is TGTGCCAGCAGCCCCCCCGGGGGCACCGGGGAGCTGTTTTTT. Protein sequence: CASSPPGGTGELFF. Drawing the rest from reference TRBV28 and TRBJ2-2, the complete variable domain is DVKVTQSSRYLVKRTGEKVFLECVQDMDHENMFWYRQDPGLGLRLIYFSYDVKMKEKGDIPEGYSVSREKKERFSLILESASTNQTSMYLCASSPPGGTGELFFGEGSRLTVL.